This TCR beta chain was recorded in a study of cytomegalovirus exposure and HLA in healthy donors. Notes on the study in general: Three chains linked to CMV were shown in vitro to be specific for CMV antigens.

In the case of this clone: Its matching antigen is unknown.

It was with 60 Vbeta and 13 Jbeta primers that the PCR ran. Generated by immunoSEQ multiplex PCR, the TCRdb table keeps only in-frame clones and is missing some. This sample carries over 80,000 clones, under 90% of them seen once, and the ten largest clones take roughly 3.8%. Germline CDR1 reads SGHDN; CDR2 reads FVKESK. V gave up 4 bases and J gave up 5 bases, with 21 bases separating them. The CDR3 sequence is 16 residues long. Each donor was healthy, and each was a bone marrow donor. The rearrangement links TRBV14 to TRBJ2-7; D might be TRBD2 (6 bases). The clonotype originates from a man aged 50-60 years in good health and CMV-seronegative. The material sequenced was PBMCs. The CDR3 nucleotides read TGTGCCAGCAGCCCCATCCATTCGGGAGAGAGGAACGAGCAGTACTTC. Its protein is CASSPIHSGERNEQYF.